This TCR beta chain was sequenced in a study of cytomegalovirus exposure and HLA in healthy donors. Across the study: The Caucasian-associated ancestry cluster contained roughly four fifths of the approximately 400 genotyped donors.

Germline CDR1 is SGHDT and CDR2 is YYEEEE. Deletions cut 6 bases from V and 4 bases from J, with 16 bases between. This CDR3 contains 14 residues. Study-wide findings and caveats: After further analysis at a later stage, 16,951 TCR beta sequences were associated with HLA alleles at 0.05 false discovery rate. It was 164 TCR beta chains that were listed as cytomegalovirus-associated.

In the case of this clone: Its specificity is not known.

In the PCR, 60 Vbeta and 13 Jbeta primers were used. TCRdb keeps only in-frame clones here, not all; method: immunoSEQ multiplex PCR. The table includes around 190,000 clones, 70% to 75% detected once. The chain links TRBV5-6 to TRBJ2-5, with D maybe TRBD2 (6 bases). This sequence originates from a man aged 25-45 years in good health and CMV-seropositive. The specimen sequenced was PBMCs. This CDR3 is CASNLGTSRETQYF. Written as DNA, the CDR3 is TGTGCCAGCAACCTCGGGACTTCTAGAGAGACCCAGTACTTC.